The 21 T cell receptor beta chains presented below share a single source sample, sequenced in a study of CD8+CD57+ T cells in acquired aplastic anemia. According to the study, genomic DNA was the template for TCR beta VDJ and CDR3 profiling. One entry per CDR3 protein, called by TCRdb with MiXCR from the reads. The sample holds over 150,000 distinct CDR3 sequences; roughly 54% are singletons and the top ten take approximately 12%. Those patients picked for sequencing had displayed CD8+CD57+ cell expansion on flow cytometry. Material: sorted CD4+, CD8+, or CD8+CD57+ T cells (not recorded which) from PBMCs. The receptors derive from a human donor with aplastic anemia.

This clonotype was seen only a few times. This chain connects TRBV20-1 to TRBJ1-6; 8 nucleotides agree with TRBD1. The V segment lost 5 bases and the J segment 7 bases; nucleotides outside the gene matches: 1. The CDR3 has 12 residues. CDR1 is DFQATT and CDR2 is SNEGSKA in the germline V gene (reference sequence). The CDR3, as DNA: TGCAGTGCTGGGACAGGCAATTCACCCCTCCACTTT. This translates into CSAGTGNSPLHF.

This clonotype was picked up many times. CDR3 sequence: CASSSGGRADTQYF. The CDR3 nucleotides are TGCGCCAGCAGCAGCGGGGGTAGGGCAGATACGCAGTATTTT. The chain is built from TRBV4-3 and TRBJ2-3; TRBD2 aligns across 8 bases. CDR3 size: 14 residues. Trimming removed 5 bases from V and 4 bases from J; junction bases left unmatched: 5. Germline V gives CDR1 LGHNA, CDR2 YSLEER.

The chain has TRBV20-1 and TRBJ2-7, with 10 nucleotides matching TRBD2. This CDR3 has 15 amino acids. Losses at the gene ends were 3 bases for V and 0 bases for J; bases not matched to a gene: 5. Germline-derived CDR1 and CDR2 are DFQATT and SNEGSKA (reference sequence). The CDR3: CSASPTSGYSYEQYF. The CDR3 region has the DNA TGCAGTGCTAGCCCGACTAGCGGGTACTCCTACGAGCAGTACTTC.

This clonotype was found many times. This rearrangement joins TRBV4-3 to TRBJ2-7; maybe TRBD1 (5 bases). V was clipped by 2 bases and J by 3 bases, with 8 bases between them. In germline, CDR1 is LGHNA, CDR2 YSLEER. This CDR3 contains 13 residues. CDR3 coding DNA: TGCGCCAGCAGCCAATGGCAGGGCTACGAGCAGTACTTC. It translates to CASSQWQGYEQYF.

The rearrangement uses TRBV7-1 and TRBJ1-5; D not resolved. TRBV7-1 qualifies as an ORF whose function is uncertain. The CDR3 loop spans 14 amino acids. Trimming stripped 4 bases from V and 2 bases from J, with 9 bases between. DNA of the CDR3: TGTGCCAGCAGCTGGTTAAAGGGCAATCAGCCCCAGCATTTT. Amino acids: CASSWLKGNQPQHF.

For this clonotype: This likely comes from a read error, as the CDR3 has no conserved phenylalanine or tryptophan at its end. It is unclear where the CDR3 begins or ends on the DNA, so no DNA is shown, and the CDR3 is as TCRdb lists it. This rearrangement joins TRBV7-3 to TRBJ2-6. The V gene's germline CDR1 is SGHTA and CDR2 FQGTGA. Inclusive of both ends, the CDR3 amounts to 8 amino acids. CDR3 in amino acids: CASSFPTS.

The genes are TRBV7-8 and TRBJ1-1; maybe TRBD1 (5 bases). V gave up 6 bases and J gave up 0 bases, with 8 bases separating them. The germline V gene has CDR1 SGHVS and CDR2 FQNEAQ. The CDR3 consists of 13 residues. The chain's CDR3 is CASSRQLNTEAFF. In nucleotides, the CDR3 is TGTGCCAGCAGTCGACAGCTGAACACTGAAGCTTTCTTT. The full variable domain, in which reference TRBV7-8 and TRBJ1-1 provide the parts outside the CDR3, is GAGVSQSPRYKVAKRGQDVALRCDPISGHVSLFWYQQALGQGPEFLTYFQNEAQLDKSGLPSDRFFAERPEGSVSTLKIQRTQQEDSAVYLCASSRQLNTEAFFGQGTRLTVV.

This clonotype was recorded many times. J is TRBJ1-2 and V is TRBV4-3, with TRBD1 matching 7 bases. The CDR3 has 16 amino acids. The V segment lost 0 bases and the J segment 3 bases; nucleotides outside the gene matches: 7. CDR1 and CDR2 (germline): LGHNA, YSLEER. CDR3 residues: CASSQDVPGGDYGYTF. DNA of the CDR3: TGCGCCAGCAGCCAAGATGTCCCAGGGGGGGACTATGGCTACACCTTC.

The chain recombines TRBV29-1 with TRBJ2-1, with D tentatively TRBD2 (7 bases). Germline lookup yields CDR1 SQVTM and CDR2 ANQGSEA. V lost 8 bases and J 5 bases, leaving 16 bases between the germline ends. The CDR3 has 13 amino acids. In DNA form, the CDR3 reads TGCAGCACCGAGCGGGGACACAACAATGAGCAGTTCTTC. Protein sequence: CSTERGHNNEQFF.

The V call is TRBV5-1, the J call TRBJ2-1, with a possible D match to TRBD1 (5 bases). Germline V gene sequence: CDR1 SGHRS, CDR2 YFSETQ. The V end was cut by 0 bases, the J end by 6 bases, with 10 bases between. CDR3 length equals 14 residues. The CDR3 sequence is CASSLVRGLNEQFF. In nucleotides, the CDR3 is TGCGCCAGCAGCTTGGTTAGGGGTCTCAATGAGCAGTTCTTC.

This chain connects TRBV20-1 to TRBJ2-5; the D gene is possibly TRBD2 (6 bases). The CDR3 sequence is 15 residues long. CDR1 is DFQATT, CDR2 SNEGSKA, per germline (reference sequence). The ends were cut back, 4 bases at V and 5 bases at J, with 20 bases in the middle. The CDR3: CSAKAQRVVGETQYF. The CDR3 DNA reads TGCAGTGCTAAGGCCCAGCGGGTAGTCGGGGAGACCCAGTACTTC.

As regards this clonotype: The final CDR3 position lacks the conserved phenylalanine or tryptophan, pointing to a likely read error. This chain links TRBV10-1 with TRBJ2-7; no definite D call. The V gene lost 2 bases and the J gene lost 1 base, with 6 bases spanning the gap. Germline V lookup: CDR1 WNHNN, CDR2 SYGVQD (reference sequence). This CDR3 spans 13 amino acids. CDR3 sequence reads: CASSEGSSYEQYL. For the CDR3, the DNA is TGCGCCAGCAGTGAGGGCAGTTCCTACGAGCAGTACCTC.

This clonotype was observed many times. CDR3 coding DNA: TGTGCCAGCAGCTTAGTTGGGGCAGGGAAGTGGTACGAGCAGTACTTC. Encoded protein: CASSLVGAGKWYEQYF. The chain joins TRBV13 to TRBJ2-7, with a tentative D call TRBD1 (5 bases). Germline CDR1 reads PRHDT; CDR2 reads FYEKMQ (reference sequence). The CDR3 contains 16 residues. The germline V and J ends were trimmed by 1 base and 4 bases, with 17 bases remaining between them. Full variable domain (remainder filled in from reference TRBV13 and TRBJ2-7): AAGVIQSPRHLIKEKRETATLKCYPIPRHDTVYWYQQGPGQDPQFLISFYEKMQSDKGSIPDRFSAQQFSDYHSELNMSSLELGDSALYFCASSLVGAGKWYEQYFGPGTRLTVT.

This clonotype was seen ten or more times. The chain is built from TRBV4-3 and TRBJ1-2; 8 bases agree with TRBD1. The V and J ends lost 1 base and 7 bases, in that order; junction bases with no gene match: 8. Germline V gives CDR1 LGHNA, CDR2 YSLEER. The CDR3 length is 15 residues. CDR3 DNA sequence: TGCGCCAGCAGCCAAGGAAGACAGGGGCCTTTTGGCTACACCTTC. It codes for CASSQGRQGPFGYTF.

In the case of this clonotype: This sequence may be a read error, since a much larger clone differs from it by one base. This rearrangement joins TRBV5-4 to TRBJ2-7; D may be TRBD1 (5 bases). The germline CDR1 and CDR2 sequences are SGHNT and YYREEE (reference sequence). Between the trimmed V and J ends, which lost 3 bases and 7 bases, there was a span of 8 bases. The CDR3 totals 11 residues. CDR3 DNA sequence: TGTGCCAGCAGCTGGACAAATGAGCAGTACTTC. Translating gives CASSWTNEQYF.

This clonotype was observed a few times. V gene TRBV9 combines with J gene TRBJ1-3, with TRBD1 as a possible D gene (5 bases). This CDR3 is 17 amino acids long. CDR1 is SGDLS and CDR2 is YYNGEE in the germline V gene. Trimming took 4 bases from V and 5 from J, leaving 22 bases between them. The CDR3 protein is CASSPGGGFSSRNTIYF. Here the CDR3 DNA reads TGTGCCAGCAGCCCCGGGGGGGGATTCTCCTCGCGAAACACCATATATTTT.

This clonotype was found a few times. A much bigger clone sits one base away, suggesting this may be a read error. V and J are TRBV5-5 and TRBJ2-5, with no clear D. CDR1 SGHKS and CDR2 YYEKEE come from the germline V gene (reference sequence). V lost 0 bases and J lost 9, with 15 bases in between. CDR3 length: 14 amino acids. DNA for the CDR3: TGTGCCAGCAGCTTGGTGGTTAGCCATGAGGCCCAGTACTTC. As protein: CASSLVVSHEAQYF.

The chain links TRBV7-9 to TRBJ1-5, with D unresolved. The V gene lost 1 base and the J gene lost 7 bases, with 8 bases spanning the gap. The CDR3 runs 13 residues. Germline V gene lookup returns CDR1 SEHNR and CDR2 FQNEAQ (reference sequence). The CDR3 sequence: CASSLGSSQPQHF. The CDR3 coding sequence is TGTGCCAGCAGCTTAGGGTCATCCCAGCCCCAGCATTTT.

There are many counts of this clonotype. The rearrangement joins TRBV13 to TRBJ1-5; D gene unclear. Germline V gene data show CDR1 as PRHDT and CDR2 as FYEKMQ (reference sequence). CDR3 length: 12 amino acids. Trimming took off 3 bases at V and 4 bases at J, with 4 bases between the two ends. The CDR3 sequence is CASSFENQPQHF. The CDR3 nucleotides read TGTGCCAGCAGCTTTGAGAATCAGCCCCAGCATTTT.

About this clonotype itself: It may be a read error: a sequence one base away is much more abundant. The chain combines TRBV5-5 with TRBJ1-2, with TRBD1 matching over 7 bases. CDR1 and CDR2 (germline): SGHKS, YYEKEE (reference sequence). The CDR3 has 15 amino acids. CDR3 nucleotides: TGTGCCAGCAGCTTGTTTGAGGGGGCGGACTATGGCCACACCTTC. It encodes CASSLFEGADYGHTF.

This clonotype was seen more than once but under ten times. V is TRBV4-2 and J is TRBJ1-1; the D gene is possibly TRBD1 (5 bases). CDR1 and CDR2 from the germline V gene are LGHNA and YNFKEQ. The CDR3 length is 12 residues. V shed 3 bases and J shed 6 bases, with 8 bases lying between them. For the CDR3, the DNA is TGTGCCAGCAGCCAGGGGGAGGCTGAAGCTTTCTTT. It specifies CASSQGEAEAFF.